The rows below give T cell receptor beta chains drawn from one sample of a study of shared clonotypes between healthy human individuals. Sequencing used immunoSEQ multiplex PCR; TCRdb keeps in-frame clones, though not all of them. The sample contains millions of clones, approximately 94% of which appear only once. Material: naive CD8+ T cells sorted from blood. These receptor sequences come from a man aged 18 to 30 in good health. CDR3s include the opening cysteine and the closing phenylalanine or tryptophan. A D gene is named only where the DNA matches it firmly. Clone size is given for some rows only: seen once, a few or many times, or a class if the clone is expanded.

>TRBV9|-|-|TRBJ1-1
CASSVGAGTEAFF
TGTGCCAGCAGCGTGGGAGCGGGGACTGAAGCTTTCTTT
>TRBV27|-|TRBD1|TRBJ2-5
CASRKRTGSETQYF
TGTGCCAGCAGAAAAAGGACAGGATCAGAGACCCAGTACTTC
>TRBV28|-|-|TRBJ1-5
CASSFSGQNAHASNQPQHF
TGTGCCAGCAGTTTCTCTGGACAGAACGCCCACGCCAGCAATCAGCCCCAGCATTTT
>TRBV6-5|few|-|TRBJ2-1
CASRAYNEQFF
TGTGCCAGCAGGGCCTACAATGAGCAGTTCTTC
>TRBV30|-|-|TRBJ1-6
CAWSVMGGSPLHF
TGTGCCTGGAGTGTAATGGGCGGATCACCCCTCCACTTT
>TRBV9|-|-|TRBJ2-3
CASSVGANTGTDTQYF
TGTGCCAGCAGCGTAGGAGCTAATACAGGTACAGATACGCAGTATTTT
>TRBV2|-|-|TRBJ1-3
CASNNPRANSGNTIYF
TGTGCCAGCAATAATCCCCGGGCAAACTCTGGAAACACCATATATTTT
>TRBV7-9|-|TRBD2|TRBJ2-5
CASSSHLGGLAGGETQYF
TGTGCCAGCAGCTCCCACCTAGGAGGGCTAGCGGGAGGAGAGACCCAGTACTTC
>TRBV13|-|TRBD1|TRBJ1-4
CASSSRTGREKLFF
TGTGCCAGCAGCTCCCGGACAGGGCGGGAAAAACTGTTTTTT
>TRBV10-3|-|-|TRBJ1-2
CATEPGDWNYGYTF
TGTGCCACCGAACCGGGGGACTGGAACTATGGCTACACCTTC
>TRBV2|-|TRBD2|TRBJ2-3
CASSGSPSGSTDTQYF
TGTGCCAGCAGCGGATCCCCTAGCGGCAGCACAGATACGCAGTATTTT
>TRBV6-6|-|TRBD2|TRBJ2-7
CASSYSASGAYEQYF
TGTGCCAGCAGTTACTCGGCTAGCGGAGCCTACGAGCAGTACTTC
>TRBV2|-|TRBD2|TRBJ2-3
CAGARSLADFPVAQYF
TGTGCCGGAGCCCGGTCCCTAGCGGATTTCCCCGTAGCGCAGTATTTT
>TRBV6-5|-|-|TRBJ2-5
CASSYSGYQETQYF
TGTGCCAGCAGTTACTCGGGGTACCAAGAGACCCAGTACTTC
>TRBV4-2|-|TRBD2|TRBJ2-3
CASSQVGTGGEEDTQYF
TGTGCCAGCAGCCAAGTGGGGACCGGGGGGGAGGAAGATACGCAGTATTTT
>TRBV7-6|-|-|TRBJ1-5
CASSLNPGSQGGNQPQHF
TGTGCCAGCAGCTTAAATCCAGGTTCACAGGGTGGAAATCAGCCCCAGCATTTT
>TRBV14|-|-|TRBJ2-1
CASSQVGDRWDEQFF
TGTGCCAGCAGCCAAGTGGGTGATCGCTGGGATGAGCAGTTCTTC
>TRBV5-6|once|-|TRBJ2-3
CASSLTSRLGGTDTQYF
TGTGCCAGCAGCTTAACCAGTCGGCTAGGGGGCACAGATACGCAGTATTTT
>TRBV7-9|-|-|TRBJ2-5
CASSLGPVQETQYF
TGTGCCAGCAGCCTAGGACCAGTCCAAGAGACCCAGTACTTC
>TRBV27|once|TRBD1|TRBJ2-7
CATRDRGYEQYF
TGTGCCACCAGGGACAGGGGCTACGAGCAGTACTTC
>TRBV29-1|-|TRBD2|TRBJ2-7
CSVEERLAGDREQYF
TGCAGCGTTGAAGAGAGACTAGCGGGAGATCGGGAGCAGTACTTC
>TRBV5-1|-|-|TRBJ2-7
CASSPWDNGRNEQYF
TGCGCCAGCAGCCCCTGGGACAATGGAAGGAACGAGCAGTACTTC
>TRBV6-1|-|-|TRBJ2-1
CASSELANSYNEQFF
TGTGCCAGCAGTGAACTAGCTAACTCCTACAATGAGCAGTTCTTC
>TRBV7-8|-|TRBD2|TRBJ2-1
CASSLGLAVIYNEQFF
TGTGCCAGCAGCTTAGGACTAGCGGTTATCTACAATGAGCAGTTCTTC
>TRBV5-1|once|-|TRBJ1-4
CASSLAPPGTATNEKLFF
TGCGCCAGCAGCTTGGCTCCTCCAGGGACTGCAACTAATGAAAAACTGTTTTTT
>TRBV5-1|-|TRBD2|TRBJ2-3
CASSGRLAGERLITDTQYF
TGCGCCAGCAGCGGAAGACTAGCGGGGGAGAGACTTATCACAGATACGCAGTATTTT
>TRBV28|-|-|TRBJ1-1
CASRSIQGTEAFF
TGTGCCAGCAGGTCCATACAGGGAACTGAAGCTTTCTTT
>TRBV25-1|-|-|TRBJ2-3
CASSPSNTDTQYF
TGTGCCAGCTCCCCGTCGAACACAGATACGCAGTATTTT
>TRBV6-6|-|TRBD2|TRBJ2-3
CASSFLAGGPDTQYF
TGTGCCAGCAGCTTCCTAGCGGGGGGCCCAGATACGCAGTATTTT
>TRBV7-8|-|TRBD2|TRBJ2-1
CASSFPSGGTYNEQFF
TGTGCCAGCAGCTTCCCTAGCGGGGGGACCTACAATGAGCAGTTCTTC
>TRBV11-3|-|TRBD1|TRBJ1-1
CASSSWTGAEAFF
TGTGCCAGCAGCTCCTGGACAGGAGCAGAAGCTTTCTTT
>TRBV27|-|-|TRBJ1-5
CASSLVAGSNQPQHF
TGTGCCAGCAGTTTAGTGGCGGGGAGCAATCAGCCCCAGCATTTT
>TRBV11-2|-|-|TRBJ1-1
CASRRGNPNTEAFF
TGTGCCAGCAGACGAGGGAACCCGAACACTGAAGCTTTCTTT
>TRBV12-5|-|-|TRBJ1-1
CASGPAHGTEAFF
TGTGCTAGTGGTCCGGCCCACGGGACTGAAGCTTTCTTT
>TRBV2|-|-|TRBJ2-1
CASSDPPSGSDEQFF
TGTGCCAGCAGTGATCCCCCCAGCGGGTCGGATGAGCAGTTCTTC
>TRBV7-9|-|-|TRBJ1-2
CASSSGGGGGYGYTF
TGTGCCAGCAGCTCCGGCGGAGGGGGTGGCTATGGCTACACCTTC
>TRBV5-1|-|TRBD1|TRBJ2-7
CASSLGWTGGDEQYF
TGCGCCAGCAGCTTGGGCTGGACAGGGGGCGACGAGCAGTACTTC
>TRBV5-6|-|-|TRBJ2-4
CASSLWGVAKNIQYF
TGTGCCAGCAGCTTGTGGGGGGTAGCCAAAAACATTCAGTACTTC
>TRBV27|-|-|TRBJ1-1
CASSFTTTTEAFF
TGTGCCAGCAGCTTTACAACAACGACTGAAGCTTTCTTT
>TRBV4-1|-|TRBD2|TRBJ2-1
CASSQVPGGGNEQFF
TGCGCCAGCAGCCAAGTGCCGGGAGGGGGCAATGAGCAGTTCTTC
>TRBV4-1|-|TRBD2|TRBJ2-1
CASSQESLAGVLNEQFF
TGCGCCAGCAGCCAAGAAAGCCTAGCGGGGGTGCTCAATGAGCAGTTCTTC
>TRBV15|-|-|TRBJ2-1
CATSGAYNEQFF
TGTGCCACCTCCGGGGCCTACAATGAGCAGTTCTTC
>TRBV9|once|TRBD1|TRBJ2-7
CASSVDGTGDSYEQYF
TGTGCCAGCAGCGTAGATGGGACAGGGGATTCCTACGAGCAGTACTTC
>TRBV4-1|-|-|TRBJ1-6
CASSHQGPGSSPLHF
TGCGCCAGCAGCCATCAAGGCCCAGGCTCTTCACCCCTCCACTTT
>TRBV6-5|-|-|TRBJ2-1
CASRPAISYNEQFF
TGTGCCAGCAGACCGGCCATTTCCTACAATGAGCAGTTCTTC
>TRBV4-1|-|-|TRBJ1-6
CASSQSTGLYNSPLHF
TGCGCCAGCAGCCAAAGCACAGGGCTCTATAATTCACCCCTCCACTTT
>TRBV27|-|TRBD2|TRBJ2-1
CASSIGLAYNEQFF
TGTGCCAGCAGCATCGGACTAGCCTACAATGAGCAGTTCTTC
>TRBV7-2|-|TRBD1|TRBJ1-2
CASRPGTGGFDNGYTF
TGTGCCAGCAGGCCCGGGACAGGGGGCTTTGATAATGGCTACACCTTC
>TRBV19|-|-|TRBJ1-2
CASSPRTGYGYTF
TGTGCCAGTAGTCCCCGTACGGGGTATGGCTACACCTTC
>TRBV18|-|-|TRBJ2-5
CASSFDSPNGWNRETQYF
TGTGCCAGCTCATTCGACAGTCCTAACGGATGGAATCGAGAGACCCAGTACTTC